This T cell receptor (beta chain) was obtained from a study of T-cell memory formation after mild COVID-19. Overall study results and limits: Clones that contracted from day 15 to 85 were balanced CD4/CD8, while later expanders leaned CD4+. Contracting CD4+ clones were located mainly in CM and EM, and CD8+ clones in EMRA.

This clonotype has only a few counts. Antigen specificity is unknown. The V gene's germline CDR1 is MNHEY and CDR2 SVGEGT. The germline V and J ends were trimmed by 5 bases and 5 bases, with 19 bases remaining between them. The CDR3 is 15 amino acids. From 5'RACE with constant-segment primers came TCR alpha and TCR beta cDNA libraries that carried sample barcodes and UMIs. TCRdb itself ran the 5' RACE reads through MiXCR, one entry per CDR3 protein. The repertoire holds around 300,000 distinct CDR3 sequences, with 15% to 20% as singletons. Sample: PBMCs or a T cell subset sorted from them (not recorded which). This clonotype was obtained from a man in his late teens or twenties who had mild COVID-19 (a few samples of this study predate the infection). Cell type and time point are not known. The chain couples TRBV6-2 or TRBV6-3 to TRBJ2-7; weak D call: TRBD2 (6 bases). This CDR3 is CASSELGGKDHEQYV. In DNA form, the CDR3 reads TGTGCCAGCAGTGAATTAGGAGGGAAGGACCACGAGCAGTACGTC.